A selection of T cell receptor beta chains follows, all from one sample in a study of T cells after yellow fever vaccination. TCRdb called the 5' RACE reads again in MiXCR, with one record for every CDR3 protein. The sample consists of 600,000 to 750,000 distinct CDR3 sequences, about 12% of them appearing once. The source material was PBMCs, sampled on the day of the yellow fever booster vaccination. The receptor set was obtained from a young man who received the YFV17D yellow fever vaccine. Both conserved end residues are part of each CDR3. The order of the fields is J gene, D gene, V gene, clone size, CDR3 protein, CDR3 DNA. The D gene is left open where the match is weak. Size values are once, few and many counts, or a class for expanded clones, and some rows have none.

TRBJ2-2	NA	TRBV9	few	CASEPDGNTGELFF	TGTGCCTCAGAGCCAGACGGAAACACCGGGGAGCTGTTTTTT
TRBJ1-2	NA	TRBV4-3	NA	CASSPGSQFNYGYTF	TGCGCCAGCAGTCCCGGCTCTCAATTTAACTATGGCTACACCTTC
TRBJ2-1	TRBD2	TRBV7-2	few	CASSPYSGRMYNEQFF	TGTGCCAGCAGCCCGTACAGCGGGAGGATGTACAATGAGCAGTTCTTC
TRBJ1-4	NA	TRBV27	NA	CASTSRLGGRNEKLFF	TGTGCCAGCACCTCCCGGCTGGGGGGGAGGAATGAAAAACTGTTTTTT
TRBJ1-4	NA	TRBV5-1	few	CASSLQGATNEKLFF	TGCGCCAGCAGCCTACAGGGAGCAACTAATGAAAAACTGTTTTTT
TRBJ1-3	NA	TRBV18	once	CASSPNDRSGNTIYF	TGTGCCAGCTCACCGAACGACAGATCTGGAAACACCATATATTTT
TRBJ2-2	NA	TRBV12-3/TRBV12-4	NA	CASSLTNPGELFF	TGTGCCAGCAGTTTAACCAACCCCGGGGAGCTGTTTTTT
TRBJ1-3	NA	TRBV19	few	CASSVDNLGNTIYF	TGTGCCAGTAGTGTCGACAACCTTGGAAACACCATATATTTT
TRBJ2-1	NA	TRBV19	few	CASSLSPHEQFF	TGTGCCAGTAGTTTATCGCCCCATGAGCAGTTCTTC
TRBJ2-7	NA	TRBV4-3	NA	CASSQDLMGYEQYF	TGCGCCAGCAGCCAAGATCTGATGGGGTACGAGCAGTACTTC
TRBJ2-7	TRBD2	TRBV12-3/TRBV12-4	few	CASSSRTSVHEQYF	TGTGCCAGCAGTTCACGGACTAGCGTCCACGAGCAGTACTTC
TRBJ2-1	NA	TRBV14	few	CASSLRIEQFF	TGTGCCAGCAGCCTGCGTATAGAGCAGTTCTTC
TRBJ2-7	NA	TRBV3-1	many	CASSPWTADYEQYF	TGTGCCAGCAGCCCTTGGACAGCGGACTACGAGCAGTACTTC
TRBJ2-5	NA	TRBV29-1	few	CSVRLDGRGYF	TGCAGCGTGCGGCTGGACGGAAGGGGATACTTC
TRBJ2-7	NA	TRBV3-1	NA	CASSQVRSVEQYF	TGTGCCAGCAGCCAAGTAAGGTCTGTCGAGCAGTACTTC
TRBJ2-7	TRBD2	TRBV30	NA	CAWSVSGRNYERYF	TGTGCCTGGAGTGTAAGCGGGAGAAACTATGAGCGGTACTTC
TRBJ2-1	TRBD1	TRBV29-1	many	CSVSGTVGEQFF	TGCAGCGTTTCCGGGACAGTGGGTGAGCAGTTCTTC
TRBJ2-1	NA	TRBV20-1	NA	CSARDQSSSGGYNEQFF	TGCAGTGCTAGAGATCAGTCTTCTAGTGGTGGGTACAATGAGCAGTTCTTC
TRBJ2-7	TRBD1	TRBV12-3/TRBV12-4	NA	CASSFATGTVHEQYF	TGTGCCAGCAGTTTCGCGACTGGGACAGTCCACGAGCAGTACTTC
TRBJ1-1	NA	TRBV29-1	NA	CSVEGQRDTEAFF	TGCAGCGTTGAGGGGCAGAGGGACACTGAAGCTTTCTTT
TRBJ2-7	TRBD1	TRBV4-3	many	CASSQAGQGYEQYF	TGCGCCAGCAGCCAAGCCGGACAGGGGTACGAGCAGTACTTC
TRBJ2-3	TRBD2	TRBV24-1	few	CATSDTSGRGTDTQYF	TGTGCCACCAGTGATACAAGCGGGAGGGGCACAGATACGCAGTATTTT
TRBJ2-2	NA	TRBV20-1	few	CSAYGTPGTGELFF	TGCAGTGCTTACGGGACACCGGGGACCGGGGAGCTGTTTTTT
TRBJ2-7	NA	TRBV5-1	NA	CASSLGEGVSDEQYF	TGCGCCAGCAGCTTGGGAGAGGGGGTGAGCGACGAGCAGTACTTC
TRBJ2-1	NA	TRBV7-8	many	CASGRGYNEQFF	TGTGCCAGCGGTCGTGGGTACAATGAGCAGTTCTTC
TRBJ2-1	TRBD2	TRBV10-2	NA	CASRMTSGKGVNEQFF	TGCGCCAGCAGGATGACTAGCGGAAAAGGGGTAAATGAGCAGTTCTTC
TRBJ1-1	TRBD1	TRBV15	NA	CATSRTTGGNTEAFF	TGTGCCACCAGCAGAACTACAGGGGGAAACACTGAAGCTTTCTTT
TRBJ2-3	NA	TRBV6-5	few	CASSYSGSGGDTQYF	TGTGCCAGCAGTTACTCGGGTAGCGGTGGTGATACGCAGTATTTT
TRBJ2-7	NA	TRBV20-1	NA	CSARDPSGGDYEQYF	TGCAGTGCTAGAGATCCGAGCGGAGGGGACTACGAGCAGTACTTC
TRBJ1-1	TRBD1	TRBV29-1	NA	CSVVDRGRGAFF	TGCAGCGTAGTGGACAGGGGGCGCGGAGCTTTCTTT
TRBJ2-1	NA	TRBV24-1	few	CATSSEGHQDNEQFF	TGTGCCACCAGTTCAGAGGGGCACCAGGACAATGAGCAGTTCTTC
TRBJ2-2	TRBD2	TRBV29-1	few	CSVRGRGRTGELFF	TGCAGCGTGAGGGGCCGCGGGAGGACCGGGGAGCTGTTTTTT